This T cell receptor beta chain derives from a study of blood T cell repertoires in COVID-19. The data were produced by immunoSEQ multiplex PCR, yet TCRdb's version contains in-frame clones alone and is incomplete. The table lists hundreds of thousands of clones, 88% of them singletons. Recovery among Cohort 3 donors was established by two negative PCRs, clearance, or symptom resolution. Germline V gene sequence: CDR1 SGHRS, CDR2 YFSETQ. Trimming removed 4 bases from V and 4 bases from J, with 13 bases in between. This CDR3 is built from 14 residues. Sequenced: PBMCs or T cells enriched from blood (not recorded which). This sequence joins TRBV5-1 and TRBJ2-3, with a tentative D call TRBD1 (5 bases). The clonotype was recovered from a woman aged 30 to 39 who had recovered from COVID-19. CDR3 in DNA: TGCGCCAGCAGCGAGAGACAGTACCCAGATACGCAGTATTTT. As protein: CASSERQYPDTQYF. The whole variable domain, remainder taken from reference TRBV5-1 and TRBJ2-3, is KAGVTQTPRYLIKTRGQQVTLSCSPISGHRSVSWYQQTPGQGLQFLFEYFSETQRNKGNFPGRFSGRQFSNSRSEMNVSTLELGDSALYLCASSERQYPDTQYFGPGTRLTVL.